A selection of T cell receptor beta chains follows, all from one sample in a study of beta chain features in type 1 diabetes. Generated by immunoSEQ multiplex PCR, the TCRdb table keeps only in-frame clones and is missing some. The sample holds fewer than 150,000 clones, 6.9% seen once. Sequenced input: central memory CD4+ T cells from blood. The origin of the receptors is a woman in her twenties or thirties in good health. CDR3s include the opening cysteine and the closing phenylalanine or tryptophan. The order of the fields is clone size, J gene, D gene, V gene, CDR3 protein, CDR3 DNA. A D gene is named only where the DNA matches it firmly. The size field is filled for only some rows; it gives once, few, many or a size class.

>-|TRBJ2-1|TRBD1|TRBV19
CASRGQGGTYNEQFF
TGTGCCAGTAGGGGACAGGGGGGGACCTACAATGAGCAGTTCTTC
>few|TRBJ1-5|-|TRBV6-1
CASRTDYNQPQHF
TGTGCCTCCCGGACCGACTACAATCAGCCCCAGCATTTT
>few|TRBJ1-1|TRBD1|TRBV18
CASSRTQGASGMNTEAFF
TGTGCCAGCTCACGAACTCAGGGGGCTAGCGGAATGAACACTGAAGCTTTCTTT
>few|TRBJ2-5|TRBD2|TRBV11-3
CASSISRSSGRKETQYF
TGTGCCAGCAGCATAAGTAGGAGTAGCGGGAGGAAGGAGACCCAGTACTTC
>few|TRBJ2-1|TRBD2|TRBV6-5
CASSYWGLESYNEQFF
TGTGCCAGCAGTTACTGGGGACTAGAATCCTACAATGAGCAGTTCTTC
>-|TRBJ2-1|TRBD1|TRBV19
CASSRTGQGSNEQFF
TGTGCCAGTAGTAGGACGGGACAGGGGTCCAATGAGCAGTTCTTC
>few|TRBJ2-5|-|TRBV5-1
CASSAGQHQETQYF
TGCGCCAGCAGCGCCGGACAACACCAAGAGACCCAGTACTTC
>-|TRBJ1-1|TRBD1|TRBV7-9
CASSYGQANGEAFF
TGTGCCAGCAGCTACGGACAGGCCAACGGGGAGGCTTTCTTT
>-|TRBJ2-7|TRBD1|TRBV13
CASSYILGTGNEQYF
TGTGCCAGCAGCTATATTTTAGGGACAGGGAACGAGCAGTACTTC
>few|TRBJ2-5|TRBD1|TRBV28
CASSLADWDSYQETQYF
TGTGCCAGCAGTTTAGCGGACTGGGACAGCTACCAAGAGACCCAGTACTTC
>many|TRBJ1-1|-|TRBV28
CASSPPVGGKGGTEAFF
TGTGCCAGCAGTCCCCCCGTAGGAGGGAAGGGCGGCACTGAAGCTTTCTTT
>-|TRBJ2-2|TRBD1|TRBV15
CATSRTGTGKGSGELFF
TGTGCCACCAGCAGAACCGGGACAGGGAAAGGGTCCGGGGAGCTGTTTTTT
>-|TRBJ1-2|-|TRBV4-2
CASSQDAQNYGYTF
TGTGCCAGCAGCCAAGATGCACAGAACTATGGCTACACCTTC
>-|TRBJ2-2|-|TRBV7-3
CASSLLLSGELFF
TGTGCCAGCAGCTTACTACTTTCCGGGGAGCTGTTTTTT
>-|TRBJ2-2|-|TRBV30
CAWSLNSLNTGELFF
TGTGCCTGGAGTCTCAATAGCTTGAATACCGGGGAGCTGTTTTTT
>few|TRBJ2-3|TRBD2|TRBV28
CASSRPLKASGSRESTDTQYF
TGTGCCAGCAGTCGCCCATTGAAGGCTAGCGGGAGTCGGGAGAGCACAGATACGCAGTATTTT
>-|TRBJ2-1|-|TRBV21-1
CASSKGTPGGKPYNEQFF
TGTGCCAGCAGCAAAGGGACCCCTGGGGGGAAACCCTACAATGAGCAGTTCTTC